The 23 T cell receptor beta chains listed next were all sequenced from one sample in a study of cytomegalovirus exposure and HLA in healthy donors. The PCR made use of 60 Vbeta and 13 Jbeta primers. Clones were read by immunoSEQ multiplex PCR, and TCRdb kept only the in-frame ones, dropping some. The sample yields more than 85,000 clones, around 85% seen once. The sample comprised PBMCs. Receptor source: a man aged 35-49 years in good health and CMV-seronegative.

The V gene is TRBV30, the J gene TRBJ1-5; D is possibly TRBD1 (6 bases). This CDR3 has 13 amino acids. Germline CDR1 reads GTSNPN; CDR2 reads SVGIG (reference sequence). V was shortened by 5 bases and J by 6 bases, with 14 bases between the two germline ends. This chain's CDR3 is CAWATGQGQPQHF. The CDR3 region has the DNA TGTGCCTGGGCCACAGGGCAGGGTCAGCCCCAGCATTTT.

The gene calls are TRBV7-6 and TRBJ1-3; 7 nucleotides match TRBD1. The CDR3 runs 15 residues. Germline V CDR1 and CDR2: SGHVS, FNYEAQ. Trimming at V came to 5 bases and at J to 0 bases, leaving 4 bases not matched to a gene. The CDR3 DNA reads as TGTGCCAGCAGCCAGGGGGGAGACTCTGGAAACACCATATATTTT. It is translated as CASSQGGDSGNTIYF. Drawing the rest from reference TRBV7-6 and TRBJ1-3, the complete variable domain is GAGVSQSPRYKVTKRGQDVALRCDPISGHVSLYWYRQALGQGPEFLTYFNYEAQQDKSGLPNDRFSAERPEGSISTLTIQRTEQRDSAMYRCASSQGGDSGNTIYFGEGSWLTVV.

In its sample, this clone was seen once. The chain employs TRBV25-1 and TRBJ1-3; the D gene is possibly TRBD1 (6 bases). Germline V gene data show CDR1 as MGHDK and CDR2 as SYGVNS. The CDR3 is made up of 13 amino acids. V was shortened by 6 bases and J by 4 bases, with 10 bases between the two germline ends. CDR3 nucleotide sequence: TGTGCCAGCAGCAGGACAGACGGAAACACCATATATTTT. This translates into CASSRTDGNTIYF.

CDR3 in amino acids: CASSLSWQGNTIYF. CDR3 DNA: TGTGCCAGCAGTTTATCGTGGCAGGGAAACACCATATATTTT. The chain is built from TRBV27 and TRBJ1-3; no firm D call. The V and J ends lost 0 bases and 4 bases respectively, with 7 bases between them. Germline CDR1 MNHEY, CDR2 SMNVEV (reference sequence). The CDR3 length is 14 residues.

The genes are TRBV7-2 and TRBJ1-2; D possibly corresponds to TRBD1 (5 bases). Per germline, CDR1 SGHTA and CDR2 FQGNSA. V was trimmed by 2 bases and J by 4 bases, leaving 8 bases between them. This CDR3 has 13 amino acids. CDR3 bases: TGTGCCAGCAGCTTACAAGGGGCCTATGGCTACACCTTC. Its protein product is CASSLQGAYGYTF.

The rearrangement joins TRBV6-1 to TRBJ1-1; 7 bases agree with TRBD1. In germline, CDR1 is MNHNS, CDR2 SASEGT. The CDR3 contains 13 residues. The V segment lost 7 bases and the J segment 1 base; nucleotides outside the gene matches: 3. CDR3: CASTRGPNTEAFF. The CDR3 bases are TGTGCCAGCACGAGGGGGCCGAACACTGAAGCTTTCTTT.

This clone has more than one count but fewer than ten. CDR3 protein: CSASAGSYTEAFF. Written as DNA, the CDR3 is TGCAGCGCTTCCGCAGGGTCCTACACTGAAGCTTTCTTT. V and J are TRBV29-1 and TRBJ1-1, with TRBD1 as a possible D gene (5 bases). The V end lost 7 bases, the J end lost 3 bases, and 15 bases lay between the germline ends. The CDR3 is 13 residues long. Germline CDR1 reads SQVTM; CDR2 reads ANQGSEA.

The chain combines TRBV28 with TRBJ2-7; D not certain. V lost 1 base and J 6 bases, leaving 4 bases between the germline ends. Looked up from germline, CDR1 is MDHEN and CDR2 is SYDVKM. The CDR3 length is 11 residues. The CDR3 DNA follows: TGTGCCAGCAGTTTATTCGGCGAGCAGTACTTC. It codes for CASSLFGEQYF.

The chain carries TRBV28 and TRBJ1-5, with unresolved D. Germline CDR1 MDHEN, CDR2 SYDVKM. The CDR3 extends over 12 amino acids. The V and J ends lost 3 bases and 6 bases respectively, with 6 bases between them. The CDR3 coding sequence is TGTGCCAGCAGTTTTGAGGTTCAGCCCCAGCATTTT. Translation: CASSFEVQPQHF.

The rearrangement uses TRBV5-1 and TRBJ2-7; 8 nucleotides align to TRBD1. Looked up from germline, CDR1 is SGHRS and CDR2 is YFSETQ. The CDR3 is 16 amino acids. V shed 1 base and J 3 bases; nucleotides not matched to a gene: 9. CDR3 loop: CASSLLPGGADYEQYF. CDR3 in DNA: TGCGCCAGCAGCTTGCTGCCAGGGGGCGCCGACTACGAGCAGTACTTC.

The rearrangement joins TRBV4-1 to TRBJ2-3, with TRBD1 matching over 7 bases. The CDR3 is made up of 15 amino acids. Germline loops: CDR1 MGHRA, CDR2 YSYEKL. V dropped 3 bases and J dropped 2; count of bases not matched to a gene: 5. DNA for the CDR3: TGCGCCAGCAGCCATGGACAGGACCCCACAGATACGCAGTATTTT. Translated, it gives CASSHGQDPTDTQYF.

This clone was counted only a few times. This chain joins TRBV4-2 and TRBJ1-2, with 7 bases fitting TRBD1. V was pared by 3 bases and J by 5 bases, with 12 bases of the junction left unmatched. The CDR3 loop spans 16 amino acids. Germline loops: CDR1 LGHNA, CDR2 YNFKEQ. CDR3 nucleotides: TGTGCCAGCAGCCATATCGACAGGGTGGGTCAGTATGGCTACACCTTC. Translated: CASSHIDRVGQYGYTF.

This chain joins TRBV7-3 and TRBJ2-1; TRBD2 aligns across 7 bases. The CDR3 covers 15 residues. CDR1 SGHTA and CDR2 FQGTGA come from the germline V gene. With 1 base clipped from V and 8 bases from J, the junction kept 8 bases outside the gene matches. The CDR3 nucleotides are TGTGCCAGCAGCTTAAGTAGGGGAGGGAACGATGAGCAGTTCTTC. It yields the protein CASSLSRGGNDEQFF.

V usage is TRBV5-6 and J usage is TRBJ1-1; D is unclear. CDR1 is SGHDT and CDR2 is YYEEEE in the germline V gene. V gave up 4 bases and J gave up 5 bases, with 9 bases separating them. The CDR3 spans 12 residues. CDR3 sequence reads: CASSRLGTEAFF. CDR3 bases: TGTGCCAGCAGCCGACTTGGTACTGAAGCTTTCTTT.

This chain connects TRBV5-6 to TRBJ1-4; TRBD1 matches at 7 bases. J gave up 3 bases and V 6 bases, and 5 bases lay outside the gene matches. The CDR3 extends over 14 amino acids. The germline V gene has CDR1 SGHDT and CDR2 YYEEEE. The CDR3 loop is CASTNRGANEKLFF. In DNA form, the CDR3 reads TGTGCCAGCACCAACAGGGGAGCTAATGAAAAACTGTTTTTT.

The chain employs TRBV6-5 and TRBJ2-7; D unresolved. CDR3 length: 12 residues. Per the germline V gene, CDR1 is MNHEY and CDR2 is SVGAGI. Trimming cost V 0 bases and J 6 bases, with 6 bases left between them. CDR3 region: CASSYSSGEQYF. The CDR3 DNA reads as TGTGCCAGCAGTTACTCGTCCGGCGAGCAGTACTTC.

The rearrangement joins TRBV5-1 to TRBJ2-5, with no clear D. CDR1 and CDR2 (germline): SGHRS, YFSETQ. The V and J ends lost 4 bases and 2 bases respectively, with 6 bases between them. The CDR3 totals 12 residues. The CDR3 nucleotides read TGCGCCAGCAGCCCCTCGCAAGAGACCCAGTACTTC. Amino acids: CASSPSQETQYF.

The chain couples TRBV5-4 to TRBJ1-1; no reliable D call. The CDR3 runs to 14 residues. Per germline, CDR1 SGHNT and CDR2 YYREEE (reference sequence). V was clipped by 1 base and J by 1 base, with 8 bases between them. CDR3 nucleotides: TGTGCCAGCAGCTTGACAGCTTCGAACACTGAAGCTTTCTTT. Protein: CASSLTASNTEAFF.

This clone was seen a few times. The chain employs TRBV4-3 and TRBJ1-4; 11 nucleotides agree with TRBD1. Trimming took 5 bases from V and 7 from J; bases not matched to a gene: 6. Germline values: CDR1 LGHNA, CDR2 YSLEER. This CDR3 comprises 15 residues. This CDR3 is CASSYSGTGGEKLFF. The CDR3 region has the DNA TGCGCCAGCAGCTACTCCGGGACAGGGGGTGAAAAACTGTTTTTT.

This clone has a single count. As DNA, the CDR3 is TGTGCCAGAGGGACAGGGTTCTTCGAGCAGTACTTC. This translates into CARGTGFFEQYF. J is TRBJ2-7 and V is TRBV6-5, with 9 bases fitting TRBD1. The CDR3 is 12 residues long. Germline values: CDR1 MNHEY, CDR2 SVGAGI. Trimming cost V 9 bases and J 6 bases; bases outside gene matches: 6.

The chain couples TRBV29-1 to TRBJ2-7, with a tentative D call TRBD1 (6 bases). The germline gives CDR1 SQVTM, CDR2 ANQGSEA. The germline V and J ends were trimmed by 6 bases and 3 bases, with 15 bases remaining between them. This CDR3 has 13 amino acids. CDR3 in DNA: TGCAGCGTGGAGACAGGACTGAACTACGAGCAGTACTTC. Residues: CSVETGLNYEQYF.

The J gene is TRBJ2-7, the V gene TRBV6-1; the D gene is possibly TRBD1 (5 bases). This CDR3 spans 14 amino acids. Germline loops: CDR1 MNHNS, CDR2 SASEGT. V dropped 2 bases and J dropped 6 bases, with 14 bases sitting between them. The CDR3 nucleotides are TGTGCCAGCAGTGAACCCAGGGTGATACTCGAGCAGTACTTC. This translates into CASSEPRVILEQYF.

Only a few counts were recorded for this clone. The sample contains more than one DNA sequence encoding this CDR3. The genes are TRBV30 and TRBJ1-5; TRBD1 might be the D (6 bases). The CDR3 extends over 13 amino acids. V was trimmed by 0 bases and J by 4 bases, leaving 7 bases between them. Germline CDR1 GTSNPN, CDR2 SVGIG (reference sequence). The CDR3 nucleotides read TGTGCCTGGAGTGTAACAGGGAATCAGCCCCAGCATTTT. Its translation: CAWSVTGNQPQHF.